Sequencing of this T cell receptor (beta chain) was carried out in a study of response to subunit inactivated influenza vaccine. Study-wide results and caveats: The authors offered the suggestion that each seasonal influenza vaccination recruits few new T cells.

TCRdb ran MiXCR on the RT-PCR reads and lists one entry per CDR3 protein. Here the sample spans about 480,000 distinct CDR3 sequences, about 25% being singletons. Only a few counts were recorded for this clonotype. Its antigen is as yet unknown. This CDR3 has 14 amino acids. Looked up from germline, CDR1 is SGHRS and CDR2 is YFSETQ. Trimming took 0 bases from V and 6 from J; bases not matched to a gene: 4. The chain combines TRBV5-1 with TRBJ2-7; 9 positions agree with TRBD1. Sequenced material: CD4+ T cells sorted from PBMCs, taken 5 days after vaccination. This TCR derives from a man aged 45-65 years who received an inactivated influenza vaccine. CDR3 in amino acids: CASSLGDRGSEQYF. CDR3 bases: TGCGCCAGCAGCTTGGGTGACAGGGGGAGCGAGCAGTACTTC.